Below, 31 T cell receptor beta chains from the same sample are listed, as sequenced in a study of T cell repertoires in cytomegalovirus infection. TCRdb re-derived calls from the reads in MiXCR, one entry per CDR3 protein. Of about 310,000 distinct CDR3 sequences in the sample, roughly 25% were seen once. Their specific antigens are unknown. The source material was cultured PBMCs, sampled from culture after CMV antigen stimulation. Every receptor here comes from a human donor in good health (CMV status not recorded). Some clones in this sample may be carry-over from other donors' samples.

The V gene is TRBV20-1, the J gene TRBJ2-5, with 7 bases identical to TRBD2. This CDR3 has 13 residues. J lost 5 bases, V lost 5 bases, and 8 bases had no gene match. Germline CDR1 DFQATT, CDR2 SNEGSKA (reference sequence). The CDR3 sequence is CSAGRTSGETQYF. DNA of the CDR3: TGCAGTGCTGGGAGGACTAGTGGGGAGACCCAGTACTTC.

This clonotype showed up just a few times. This chain uses TRBV7-8 with TRBJ2-7; 7 nucleotides agree with TRBD1. Germline V gene data show CDR1 as SGHVS and CDR2 as FQNEAQ. The CDR3 is made up of 15 amino acids. The trim removed 5 bases at V and 3 bases at J, leaving 10 bases unmatched. The CDR3 loop is CASSLLGAGGYEQYF. In DNA, the CDR3 is TGTGCCAGCAGCCTCCTTGGCGCAGGGGGCTACGAGCAGTACTTC.

This clonotype has ten or more counts. The chain combines TRBV27 with TRBJ2-6; the D gene is possibly TRBD2 (6 bases). V lost 3 bases to trimming and J lost 0 bases, with 15 bases between them. Per germline, CDR1 MNHEY and CDR2 SMNVEV (reference sequence). The CDR3 length is 18 residues. CDR3 sequence: CASSFSGQGSSGANVLTF. Here the CDR3 DNA reads TGTGCCAGCAGTTTTAGCGGTCAGGGATCCTCTGGGGCCAACGTCCTGACTTTC.

The chain employs TRBV12-3 or TRBV12-4 and TRBJ2-1; a possible D gene is TRBD2 (6 bases). The CDR3 is 15 residues long. V lost 5 bases and J lost 1, with 12 bases in between. CDR3 coding DNA: TGTGCCAGCAGTCCCGGGAGCGGTTCCTACAATGAGCAGTTCTTC. This encodes CASSPGSGSYNEQFF.

The V and J genes are TRBV7-1 and TRBJ2-5; perhaps TRBD2 as D (5 bases). TRBV7-1 is filed as an ORF, its function uncertain. The CDR3 contains 15 residues. Trimming shortened V by 3 bases and J by 4 bases, and 15 bases separated the two germline ends. The CDR3 DNA reads TGTGCCAGCAGCTCCGGGCGGGTTTCGGGAGAGACCCAGTACTTC. This translates into CASSSGRVSGETQYF.

This clonotype was recorded a few times. The chain links TRBV24-1 to TRBJ2-2; D remains unclear. The CDR3 covers 14 residues. CDR1 is KGHDR, CDR2 SFDVKD, per germline. V was shortened by 4 bases and J by 4 bases, with 9 bases between the two germline ends. The CDR3 spells CATSDPYSTGELFF. DNA of the CDR3: TGTGCCACCAGTGACCCTTACAGCACCGGGGAGCTGTTTTTT.

This clonotype has only a few counts. CDR3 region: CASATGTGVREQYF. CDR3 coding DNA: TGCGCCAGCGCCACCGGGACAGGGGTCCGCGAGCAGTACTTC. The V gene is TRBV5-1, the J gene TRBJ2-7, with TRBD1 matching over 10 bases. J was trimmed by 6 bases and V by 7 bases; bases with no gene match: 10. CDR3 size: 14 residues. Looked up from germline, CDR1 is SGHRS and CDR2 is YFSETQ.

Many counts were recorded for this clonotype. The V gene is TRBV7-2, the J gene TRBJ1-6, with D tentatively TRBD1 (6 bases). The V gene lost 5 bases and the J gene lost 10 bases, with 21 bases spanning the gap. This CDR3 spans 16 amino acids. Germline lookup yields CDR1 SGHTA and CDR2 FQGNSA. The DNA for the CDR3 is TGTGCCAGCAGCATAGAAACAGGGATTAGGCGATCACCCCTCCACTTT. This gives the protein CASSIETGIRRSPLHF.

This clonotype was observed a few times. The chain has TRBV19 and TRBJ1-5; 7 bases match TRBD1. The CDR3 has 15 amino acids. Trimming took 9 bases from V and 6 from J; bases not matched to a gene: 14. Germline V gene sequence: CDR1 LNHDA, CDR2 SQIVND (reference sequence). This chain's CDR3 is CASKTTGEGSQPQHF. The DNA of the CDR3 is TGTGCCAGCAAGACTACAGGGGAGGGGAGTCAGCCCCAGCATTTT.

This rearrangement joins TRBV19 to TRBJ2-2, with no clear D. V was shortened by 8 bases and J by 4 bases, with 8 bases between the two germline ends. This CDR3 spans 12 amino acids. CDR1 and CDR2 from the germline V gene are LNHDA and SQIVND (reference sequence). In DNA form, the CDR3 reads TGTGCCAGTTGGGTGGTCACCGGGGAGCTGTTTTTT. It codes for CASWVVTGELFF.

Only a few counts were recorded for this clonotype. The gene calls are TRBV4-2 and TRBJ2-1, with a weak D call TRBD2 (6 bases). Germline-derived CDR1 and CDR2 are LGHNA and YNFKEQ. CDR3 length: 17 residues. The V and J ends lost 3 bases and 0 bases respectively, with 15 bases between them. CDR3 protein: CASSQFSLAASYNEQFF. CDR3 nucleotide sequence: TGTGCCAGCAGCCAGTTCTCACTAGCCGCCTCCTACAATGAGCAGTTCTTC.

This clonotype was found a few times. This chain joins TRBV7-2 and TRBJ2-2, with D unresolved. CDR1 and CDR2 (germline): SGHTA, FQGNSA. Trimming pared 1 base from V and 1 base from J, leaving 7 bases between. The CDR3 sequence is 15 residues long. CDR3 sequence: CASSLDPLNTGELFF. The DNA for the CDR3 is TGTGCCAGCAGCTTAGACCCATTGAACACCGGGGAGCTGTTTTTT.

The table lists this clonotype with many counts. The gene calls are TRBV7-3 and TRBJ2-7, with D maybe TRBD2 (5 bases). Germline V gives CDR1 SGHTA, CDR2 FQGTGA. The CDR3 covers 13 residues. Deletions cut 4 bases from V and 4 bases from J, with 11 bases between. The CDR3 region has the DNA TGTGCCAGCAGCTCACAGCCGGGATACGAGCAGTACTTC. This sequence encodes CASSSQPGYEQYF.

Only a few counts were recorded for this clonotype. This rearrangement joins TRBV11-2 to TRBJ2-1; 7 bases fit TRBD1. J lost 4 bases, V lost 7 bases, and 19 bases had no gene match. The germline CDR1 and CDR2 sequences are SGHAT and FQNNGV. This CDR3 is built from 18 residues. The DNA for the CDR3 is TGTGCCAGCACCACAGAGGGGGCAGGGTGGTCAAGATACAATGAGCAGTTCTTC. Its translation is CASTTEGAGWSRYNEQFF.

The chain carries TRBV7-2 and TRBJ1-3, with D possibly TRBD1 on 5 matching bases. The CDR3 loop spans 15 amino acids. Germline CDR1 is SGHTA and CDR2 is FQGNSA. V lost 5 bases and J lost 2, with 13 bases in between. In DNA form, the CDR3 reads TGTGCCAGCAGCCCCGGACATTCTCCTGGAAACACCATATATTTT. Its translation: CASSPGHSPGNTIYF. The variable domain in full, with the rest retrieved from reference TRBV7-2 and TRBJ1-3, is GAGVSQSPSNKVTEKGKDVELRCDPISGHTALYWYRQSLGQGLEFLIYFQGNSAPDKSGLPSDRFSAERTGGSVSTLTIQRTQQEDSAVYLCASSPGHSPGNTIYFGEGSWLTVV.

This clonotype was seen repeatedly, ten times or more. This chain joins TRBV7-6 and TRBJ2-7; possible D gene TRBD1, 7 bases. CDR3 length equals 13 residues. Trimming pared 8 bases from V and 5 bases from J, leaving 16 bases between. Germline V lookup: CDR1 SGHVS, CDR2 FNYEAQ. The CDR3 reads CASALGGGDEQYF. Here the CDR3 DNA reads TGTGCCAGCGCTTTAGGAGGGGGCGACGAGCAGTACTTC.

CDR3 in amino acids: CASSYPPQETQYF. The CDR3 coding sequence is TGTGCCAGCAGTTACCCCCCCCAAGAGACCCAGTACTTC. The chain is built from TRBV6-6 and TRBJ2-5; D call uncertain. The V end lost 2 bases, the J end lost 1 base, and 5 bases lay between the germline ends. The CDR3 extends over 13 amino acids. Germline V CDR1 and CDR2: MNHNY, SVGAGI (reference sequence).

This clonotype was seen ten or more times. The chain combines TRBV7-2 with TRBJ1-2; TRBD1 aligns across 10 bases. Trimming removed 7 bases from V and 3 bases from J; junction bases left unmatched: 14. Germline values: CDR1 SGHTA, CDR2 FQGNSA. This CDR3 has 17 residues. CDR3 in amino acids: CASTRGDRGRVYYGYTF. The CDR3, as DNA: TGTGCCAGCACCCGTGGGGACAGGGGTCGAGTGTACTATGGCTACACCTTC.

This clonotype was seen ten or more times. The chain is built from TRBV7-6 and TRBJ2-5, with TRBD2 matching 7 bases. The CDR3 spans 17 residues. The germline V gene has CDR1 SGHVS and CDR2 FNYEAQ. Losses at the gene ends were 1 base for V and 0 bases for J; bases not matched to a gene: 8. CDR3 bases: TGTGCCAGCAGCTTAGATGGGACTAAAACGTACCAAGAGACCCAGTACTTC. This gives the protein CASSLDGTKTYQETQYF. Variable domain in full (rest from reference TRBV7-6 and TRBJ2-5): GAGVSQSPRYKVTKRGQDVALRCDPISGHVSLYWYRQALGQGPEFLTYFNYEAQQDKSGLPNDRFSAERPEGSISTLTIQRTEQRDSAMYRCASSLDGTKTYQETQYFGPGTRLLVL.

This clonotype was found many times. The chain links TRBV7-2 to TRBJ2-3, with TRBD2 matching over 9 bases. The J segment lost 2 bases and the V segment lost 2 bases, leaving 8 bases of the junction unmatched. Germline V gene sequence: CDR1 SGHTA, CDR2 FQGNSA. The CDR3 runs 17 residues. In DNA form, the CDR3 reads TGTGCCAGCAGCTTAAGCGCGGGAGGGCCCCCCACAGATACGCAGTATTTT. Its translation is CASSLSAGGPPTDTQYF. Full variable domain (rest looked up from reference TRBV7-2 and TRBJ2-3): GAGVSQSPSNKVTEKGKDVELRCDPISGHTALYWYRQSLGQGLEFLIYFQGNSAPDKSGLPSDRFSAERTGGSVSTLTIQRTQQEDSAVYLCASSLSAGGPPTDTQYFGPGTRLTVL.

The V and J genes are TRBV6-2 or TRBV6-3 and TRBJ2-1; 8 nucleotides agree with TRBD1. Germline V lookup: CDR1 MNHEY, CDR2 SVGEGT. V gave up 5 bases and J gave up 7 bases; unmatched junction bases: 13. There are 16 residues in the CDR3. The DNA of the CDR3 is TGTGCCAGCAGTAGACCAACAGGGGGTATGATGAATGAGCAGTTCTTC. Its translation: CASSRPTGGMMNEQFF.

The chain couples TRBV28 to TRBJ2-7; D is ambiguous. V gave up 1 base and J gave up 2 bases, with 9 bases separating them. CDR3 length: 14 residues. Germline V lookup: CDR1 MDHEN, CDR2 SYDVKM. In nucleotides, the CDR3 is TGTGCCAGCAGTTTATCGGCAGGACCCTACGAGCAGTACTTC. Its protein is CASSLSAGPYEQYF.

This chain joins TRBV6-2 or TRBV6-3 and TRBJ2-3, with unresolved D. V was cut by 11 bases and J by 6 bases, with 12 bases left in between. The CDR3 loop spans 11 amino acids. Germline V gene sequence: CDR1 MNHEY, CDR2 SVGEGT. The DNA of the CDR3 is TGTGCCCACAGAGGTGGGGATACGCAGTATTTT. Translation gives CAHRGGDTQYF.

This clonotype has at least ten counts. J is TRBJ2-2 and V is TRBV7-2; a possible D gene is TRBD1 (6 bases). Germline CDR1 and CDR2: SGHTA and FQGNSA. The V gene lost 6 bases and the J gene lost 7 bases, with 21 bases spanning the gap. The CDR3 covers 16 residues. CDR3 nucleotide sequence: TGTGCCAGCAGGCAAACGACAGGCGGCGCGGACGGGGAGCTGTTTTTT. Translating it yields CASRQTTGGADGELFF.

V and J are TRBV24-1 and TRBJ1-1; D is unresolved. Between the trimmed V and J ends, which lost 2 bases and 11 bases, there was a span of 11 bases. The CDR3 runs 12 residues. CDR1 is KGHDR, CDR2 SFDVKD, per germline. The CDR3: CATSDWAGEAFF. The CDR3 region has the DNA TGTGCCACCAGTGATTGGGCCGGTGAGGCTTTCTTT.

The gene calls are TRBV20-1 and TRBJ2-1, with 9 positions matching TRBD1. This CDR3 region has 15 residues. The trim removed 1 base at V and 7 bases at J, leaving 8 bases unmatched. In germline, CDR1 is DFQATT, CDR2 SNEGSKA (reference sequence). CDR3 region: CSARGTGDSFNEQFF. The CDR3 coding sequence is TGCAGTGCTAGAGGGACAGGGGATTCCTTTAATGAGCAGTTCTTC.

Many counts were recorded for this clonotype. The J gene is TRBJ2-6, the V gene TRBV7-2; the D is unclear. Germline CDR1 and CDR2: SGHTA and FQGNSA. The CDR3 is 14 residues long. Deletions cut 1 base from V and 5 bases from J, with 6 bases between. CDR3 residues: CASSLEVRANVLTF. CDR3 in DNA: TGTGCCAGCAGCTTAGAGGTCAGGGCCAACGTCCTGACTTTC.

In its sample, this clonotype was seen a few times. The chain combines TRBV6-2 or TRBV6-3 with TRBJ2-3; D perhaps matches TRBD1 (5 bases). The CDR3 spans 15 residues. Germline assignment: CDR1 MNHEY and CDR2 SVGEGT. The V end lost 6 bases, the J end lost 2 bases, and 15 bases lay between the germline ends. The CDR3 nucleotides are TGTGCCAGCAGGCCCTGGACACCTTACACAGATACGCAGTATTTT. Protein product: CASRPWTPYTDTQYF.

Many counts were recorded for this clonotype. The chain recombines TRBV6-6 with TRBJ1-5; D is unresolved. This CDR3 spans 18 amino acids. Germline loops: CDR1 MNHNY, CDR2 SVGAGI (reference sequence). Between the trimmed V and J ends, which lost 2 bases and 2 bases, there was a span of 19 bases. CDR3 sequence: CASSYPIERVIGNQPQHF. In nucleotides, the CDR3 is TGTGCCAGCAGTTACCCGATTGAAAGGGTGATTGGCAATCAGCCCCAGCATTTT.

At least ten counts were recorded for this clonotype. The J gene is TRBJ1-5, the V gene TRBV7-2; D remains ambiguous. The length of the CDR3 is 16 residues. CDR1 and CDR2 (germline): SGHTA, FQGNSA. V lost 5 bases, J lost 1 base, and 15 bases lay in between. CDR3: CASSREPLRSNQPQHF. CDR3 in DNA: TGTGCCAGCAGCCGCGAGCCTTTGAGGAGCAATCAGCCCCAGCATTTT.

The gene calls are TRBV6-1 and TRBJ1-1; D is undetermined. Looked up from germline, CDR1 is MNHNS and CDR2 is SASEGT. The CDR3 is 18 amino acids. With 3 bases removed from V and 1 base from J, the gap between germline ends came to 21 bases. CDR3 in amino acids: CASSEIRTQLIGNTEAFF. The CDR3 bases are TGTGCCAGCAGTGAGATTCGGACTCAATTAATAGGGAACACTGAAGCTTTCTTT.